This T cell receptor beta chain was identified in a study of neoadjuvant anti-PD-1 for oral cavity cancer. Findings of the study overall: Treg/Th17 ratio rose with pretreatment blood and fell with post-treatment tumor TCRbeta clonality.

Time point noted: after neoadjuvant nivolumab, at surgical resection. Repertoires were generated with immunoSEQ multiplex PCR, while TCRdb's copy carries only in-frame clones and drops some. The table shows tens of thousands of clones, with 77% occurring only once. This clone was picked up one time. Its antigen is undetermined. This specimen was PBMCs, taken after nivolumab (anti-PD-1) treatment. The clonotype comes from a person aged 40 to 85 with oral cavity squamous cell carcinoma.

CDR3 region: CASSLRGRGNQPQHF. Here the CDR3 DNA reads TGTGCCAGCAGTCTCAGGGGGCGCGGCAATCAGCCCCAGCATTTT. V usage is TRBV28 and J usage is TRBJ1-5, with TRBD1 matching over 8 bases. The V and J ends lost 5 bases and 2 bases, in that order; junction bases with no gene match: 5. The CDR3 is 15 amino acids. CDR1 MDHEN and CDR2 SYDVKM come from the germline V gene.